A single sample is the source of the 27 T cell receptor beta chains below, sequenced in a study of blood T cell repertoires in COVID-19. Repertoires were generated with immunoSEQ multiplex PCR, while TCRdb's copy carries only in-frame clones and drops some. The profile shows about 29,000 clones, about 80% of them singletons. Sequencing input: peripheral blood. The source of these receptors is a man aged 80 or over with active or convalescent COVID-19.

CDR3 in DNA: TGTGCCAGCAGATCTTACAATGAGCAGTTCTTC. Its protein product is CASRSYNEQFF. This chain connects TRBV2 to TRBJ2-1; no clear D. V gave up 6 bases and J gave up 4 bases, with 4 bases separating them. Germline V lookup: CDR1 SNHLY, CDR2 FYNNEI. The length of the CDR3 is 11 residues.

The chain carries TRBV19 and TRBJ1-2; TRBD1 matches at 9 bases. Looked up from germline, CDR1 is LNHDA and CDR2 is SQIVND (reference sequence). This CDR3 contains 14 residues. The V and J ends lost 2 bases and 8 bases, in that order; junction bases with no gene match: 6. CDR3 amino acids: CASSIPGTGSGYTF. The CDR3 DNA is TGTGCCAGTAGTATACCAGGGACAGGGAGCGGCTACACCTTC. The full variable domain, in which reference TRBV19 and TRBJ1-2 provide the parts outside the CDR3, is DGGITQSPKYLFRKEGQNVTLSCEQNLNHDAMYWYRQDPGQGLRLIYYSQIVNDFQKGDIAEGYSVSREKKESFPLTVTSAQKNPTAFYLCASSIPGTGSGYTFGSGTRLTVV.

The chain couples TRBV11-1 to TRBJ2-1; tentative D call: TRBD1 (6 bases). The CDR3 has 14 amino acids. V lost 5 bases and J lost 7, with 15 bases in between. Looked up from germline, CDR1 is SGHAT and CDR2 is FQDESV (reference sequence). In DNA, the CDR3 is TGTGCCAGCAGCAACCTCTTAACAGGGAATGAGCAGTTCTTC. It encodes CASSNLLTGNEQFF.

The chain links TRBV6-5 to TRBJ2-1, with a possible D match to TRBD1 (6 bases). The ends were cut back, 6 bases at V and 3 bases at J, with 9 bases in the middle. The V gene's germline CDR1 is MNHEY and CDR2 SVGAGI. The CDR3 covers 13 residues. CDR3 region: CASRPGHYNEQFF. The CDR3, as DNA: TGTGCCAGCAGGCCGGGACACTACAATGAGCAGTTCTTC.

This clone has a handful of counts. J is TRBJ1-6 and V is TRBV2; perhaps TRBD1 as D (5 bases). Germline values: CDR1 SNHLY, CDR2 FYNNEI. This CDR3 is built from 15 residues. The V end lost 3 bases, the J end lost 2 bases, and 8 bases lay between the germline ends. The CDR3 bases are TGTGCCAGCAGTGAGTCAGGGACCTATAATTCACCCCTCCACTTT. It codes for CASSESGTYNSPLHF.

This clone was counted between two and nine times. The chain links TRBV5-4 to TRBJ1-1, with TRBD1 as a possible D gene (6 bases). CDR1 is SGHNT, CDR2 YYREEE, per germline (reference sequence). CDR3 length equals 15 residues. V lost 4 bases to trimming and J lost 2 bases, with 15 bases between them. CDR3 protein: CASSGRRTANTEAFF. The CDR3 DNA is TGTGCCAGCAGCGGGCGTCGGACAGCAAACACTGAAGCTTTCTTT.

This clone occurred once. The gene calls are TRBV28 and TRBJ1-2; 9 bases agree with TRBD1. Germline V CDR1 and CDR2: MDHEN, SYDVKM. With V trimmed by 7 bases and J by 5 bases, 8 bases remained unmatched. The CDR3 runs 14 residues. CDR3 residues: CASNYPGQGYGYTF. The CDR3 DNA follows: TGTGCCAGCAATTATCCGGGACAGGGTTATGGCTACACCTTC.

The rearrangement uses TRBV21-1 and TRBJ2-5; no DNA check was done on the table's D call, TRBD2. TRBV21-1 corresponds to a pseudogene. The CDR3 runs to 16 residues. The CDR3 DNA is TGTGCCAGCACCTCCCGTGAAGCTAGCGGAAAAGAGACCCAGTACTTC. Encoded protein: CASTSREASGKETQYF.

The V call is TRBV7-2, the J call TRBJ1-3, with D maybe TRBD1 (5 bases). The V gene lost 0 bases and the J gene lost 0 bases, with 9 bases spanning the gap. This CDR3 region has 16 residues. The V gene's germline CDR1 is SGHTA and CDR2 FQGNSA. CDR3 loop: CASSLATGYSGNTIYF. The CDR3 DNA reads TGTGCCAGCAGCTTAGCTACAGGATACTCTGGAAACACCATATATTTT.

The chain links TRBV4-1 to TRBJ2-3, with D tentatively TRBD2 (6 bases). Germline CDR1 MGHRA, CDR2 YSYEKL. This CDR3 region has 16 residues. Deletions cut 0 bases from V and 6 bases from J, with 16 bases between. CDR3 DNA sequence: TGCGCCAGCAGCCAAGATTCCCCTAGCGCGATTGATACGCAGTATTTT. Amino acids: CASSQDSPSAIDTQYF.

The chain recombines TRBV5-1 with TRBJ1-4; 8 positions match TRBD1. The junction had 10 bases not matched to a gene; V was cut back by 4 bases and J by 8 bases. The germline V gene encodes CDR1 SGHRS and CDR2 YFSETQ. The CDR3 has 15 amino acids. CDR3 nucleotides: TGCGCCAGCAGCAACGACAGGGGTGGGGGAGAAAAACTGTTTTTT. This translates into CASSNDRGGGEKLFF. Full variable domain (missing parts from reference TRBV5-1 and TRBJ1-4): KAGVTQTPRYLIKTRGQQVTLSCSPISGHRSVSWYQQTPGQGLQFLFEYFSETQRNKGNFPGRFSGRQFSNSRSEMNVSTLELGDSALYLCASSNDRGGGEKLFFGSGTQLSVL.

The rearrangement joins TRBV5-1 to TRBJ2-3, with 8 bases fitting TRBD2. Trimming removed 0 bases from V and 4 bases from J; junction bases left unmatched: 7. The CDR3 spans 16 residues. From germline, CDR1 is SGHRS and CDR2 YFSETQ. CDR3 nucleotide sequence: TGCGCCAGCAGCTTGGTGACCGGGCGGGAGGCAGATACGCAGTATTTT. Its protein product is CASSLVTGREADTQYF.

The genes are TRBV5-1 and TRBJ1-4, with 8 bases matching TRBD1. The CDR3 is 16 residues long. The V gene end was trimmed by 1 base and the J gene end by 5 bases; junction bases not matched to a gene: 7. The germline V gene has CDR1 SGHRS and CDR2 YFSETQ. CDR3 amino acids: CASSLSPGQGNEKLFF. CDR3 bases: TGCGCCAGCAGCTTGTCCCCAGGACAGGGAAATGAAAAACTGTTTTTT.

V is TRBV7-9 and J is TRBJ1-2; 12 nucleotides align to TRBD1. The CDR3 has 14 amino acids. Germline-derived CDR1 and CDR2 are SEHNR and FQNEAQ (reference sequence). The ends lost 5 bases at V and 9 bases at J; junction bases unmatched: 7. This CDR3 reads CASSLGQGAQSYTF. The CDR3 DNA reads TGTGCCAGCAGCCTGGGACAGGGGGCTCAAAGCTACACCTTC.

This chain uses TRBV9 with TRBJ1-4, with unresolved D. The length of the CDR3 is 16 residues. In germline, CDR1 is SGDLS, CDR2 YYNGEE. V was pared by 4 bases and J by 3 bases, with 16 bases between. CDR3 sequence reads: CASSPEGGAANEKLFF. DNA for the CDR3: TGTGCCAGCAGCCCCGAGGGCGGCGCGGCTAATGAAAAACTGTTTTTT.

This clone was observed a handful of times. The genes are TRBV27 and TRBJ1-2; perhaps TRBD1 as D (6 bases). CDR1 MNHEY and CDR2 SMNVEV come from the germline V gene (reference sequence). Deletions cut 5 bases from V and 4 bases from J, with 14 bases between. This CDR3 comprises 14 residues. In DNA form, the CDR3 reads TGTGCCAGCAGTCCGTCCGGGACACCCTATGGCTACACCTTC. Translated, it gives CASSPSGTPYGYTF.

This chain links TRBV4-1 with TRBJ2-7; TRBD2 matches at 9 bases. The ends lost 4 bases at V and 2 bases at J; junction bases unmatched: 24. The germline CDR1 and CDR2 sequences are MGHRA and YSYEKL. The CDR3 sequence is 21 residues long. DNA for the CDR3: TGCGCCAGCAGCCCAGATCGACTTGATTTAACGCTAGCGGGGCTACCCTACGAGCAGTACTTC. Protein: CASSPDRLDLTLAGLPYEQYF.

V is TRBV20-1 and J is TRBJ1-5, with D unclear. The CDR3 totals 9 residues. Germline V gene lookup returns CDR1 DFQATT and CDR2 SNEGSKA (reference sequence). The V and J ends lost 6 bases and 8 bases respectively, with 5 bases between them. CDR3: CSAGEPQHF. The CDR3 DNA reads TGCAGTGCCGGTGAGCCCCAGCATTTT.

The rearrangement joins TRBV28 to TRBJ2-3; a possible D gene is TRBD2 (6 bases). The CDR3 contains 15 residues. Trimming pared 3 bases from V and 0 bases from J, leaving 10 bases between. Germline assignment: CDR1 MDHEN and CDR2 SYDVKM. CDR3 nucleotides: TGTGCCAGCAGTTTCGAGGCGGGAAGCACAGATACGCAGTATTTT. This encodes CASSFEAGSTDTQYF.

The V and J genes are TRBV3-1 (or the pseudogene TRBV3-2) and TRBJ1-2; 9 positions match TRBD1. Germline V gene lookup returns CDR1 LGHDT and CDR2 YNNKEL (reference sequence). This CDR3 comprises 16 residues. After removal of 7 bases from V and 0 bases from J, the junction contained 9 bases not matched to a gene. The CDR3 bases are TGTGCCAGCACTGGGACAGGGAAAACCACTAACTATGGCTACACCTTC. It codes for CASTGTGKTTNYGYTF.

By sample fraction, this clone is medium-sized. V is TRBV4-2 and J is TRBJ1-2; tentatively, D is TRBD1 (6 bases). The CDR3 is made up of 16 amino acids. Germline CDR1 LGHNA, CDR2 YNFKEQ. The V gene lost 0 bases and the J gene lost 4 bases, with 15 bases spanning the gap. Here the CDR3 reads CASSQDRGPLPYGYTF. The DNA for the CDR3 is TGTGCCAGCAGCCAAGACAGGGGCCCTCTCCCCTATGGCTACACCTTC.

A few counts support this clone. The V gene is TRBV29-1, the J gene TRBJ1-1; D possibly corresponds to TRBD1 (6 bases). The germline CDR1 and CDR2 sequences are SQVTM and ANQGSEA. CDR3 length: 11 residues. V lost 7 bases, J lost 8 bases, and 14 bases lay in between. CDR3 sequence reads: CSGSTGQEAFF. DNA for the CDR3: TGCAGCGGATCGACAGGACAAGAAGCTTTCTTT.

This sequence joins TRBV5-1 and TRBJ1-1; D uncertain. Germline-derived CDR1 and CDR2 are SGHRS and YFSETQ. V gave up 3 bases and J gave up 4 bases, with 16 bases separating them. The CDR3 runs to 15 residues. The CDR3 DNA reads TGCGCCAGCAGCTACCGTGCCCAGGTTAGCACTGAAGCTTTCTTT. Its protein product is CASSYRAQVSTEAFF.

This chain connects TRBV29-1 to TRBJ2-5; possibly TRBD2 for D (6 bases). Trimming pared 3 bases from V and 5 bases from J, leaving 13 bases between. Germline CDR1 reads SQVTM; CDR2 reads ANQGSEA. This CDR3 is 13 amino acids long. The CDR3 loop reads CSVDGRGTETQYF. The CDR3, as DNA: TGCAGCGTTGATGGCCGCGGGACGGAGACCCAGTACTTC.

CDR3 bases: TGTGCCAGCAGCCAAGTGGGGGGACTGAACACTGAAGCTTTCTTT. It is translated as CASSQVGGLNTEAFF. The V gene is TRBV3-1 (or the pseudogene TRBV3-2), the J gene TRBJ1-1, with D perhaps TRBD1 (5 bases). The CDR3 length is 15 residues. V was pared by 1 base and J by 0 bases, with 9 bases between. Germline V gene lookup returns CDR1 LGHDT and CDR2 YNNKEL (reference sequence).

This clone rates as medium-sized (0.01 to 0.1%). The chain is built from TRBV27 and TRBJ2-5; perhaps TRBD1 as D (6 bases). Trimming cost V 6 bases and J 4 bases, with 15 bases left between them. The CDR3 consists of 14 residues. Germline V lookup: CDR1 MNHEY, CDR2 SMNVEV (reference sequence). The CDR3 coding sequence is TGTGCCAGCAGACGAACCCAGGGGACAGAGACCCAGTACTTC. Residues: CASRRTQGTETQYF.

The CDR3 DNA reads as TGTGCCATCAGTGAGCCGAGGACAGGGGGCTTAAACTATGGCTACACCTTC. Its protein product is CAISEPRTGGLNYGYTF. The J gene is TRBJ1-2, the V gene TRBV10-3; TRBD1 matches 11 bases. The V segment lost 2 bases and the J segment 2 bases; nucleotides outside the gene matches: 7. The CDR3 has 17 residues. Germline V gives CDR1 ENHRY, CDR2 SYGVKD.